The 5 T cell receptor beta chains reported below all come from one sample, sequenced in a study of OX40 agonist ivuxolimab in advanced cancers. TCRdb keeps only in-frame clones here, not all; method: immunoSEQ multiplex PCR. The sample has over 30,000 clones, about 82% seen once. The sequencing used CD4+ or CD8+ T cells sorted from blood, collected in a trial of the OX40 agonist ivuxolimab. The receptor source for this set is an adult with an advanced solid tumor such as melanoma, head and neck, liver or kidney cancer.

The chain is built from TRBV7-8 and TRBJ2-1; D not certain. Germline assignment: CDR1 SGHVS and CDR2 FQNEAQ. There are 12 residues in the CDR3. With 6 bases removed from V and 8 bases from J, the gap between germline ends came to 11 bases. The CDR3 region is CASRTQSDEQFF. The CDR3 nucleotides read TGTGCCAGCAGGACTCAGTCGGATGAGCAGTTCTTC. Full variable domain (remainder filled in from reference TRBV7-8 and TRBJ2-1): GAGVSQSPRYKVAKRGQDVALRCDPISGHVSLFWYQQALGQGPEFLTYFQNEAQLDKSGLPSDRFFAERPEGSVSTLKIQRTQQEDSAVYLCASRTQSDEQFFGPGTRLTVL.

This sequence joins TRBV7-9 and TRBJ2-7, with 11 bases aligning to TRBD2. CDR3 length: 16 residues. V was clipped by 5 bases and J by 1 base; unmatched bases: 7. Germline CDR1 is SEHNR and CDR2 is FQNEAQ (reference sequence). Here the CDR3 DNA reads TGTGCCAGCAGCCTACTACTAGCGGGAGCGTCCTACGAGCAGTACTTC. Its protein is CASSLLLAGASYEQYF.

The rearrangement links TRBV7-9 to TRBJ2-7; D is uncertain. CDR1 is SEHNR and CDR2 is FQNEAQ in the germline V gene (reference sequence). Trimming removed 6 bases at V and 7 bases at J, with 13 bases between. This CDR3 is 12 amino acids long. The CDR3 DNA sequence: TGTGCCAGCAGTGGGATTAAGTCGGAGCAGTACTTC. Translated, it gives CASSGIKSEQYF. Full variable domain (outside the CDR3, taken from reference TRBV7-9 and TRBJ2-7): DTGVSQNPRHKITKRGQNVTFRCDPISEHNRLYWYRQTLGQGPEFLTYFQNEAQLEKSRLLSDRFSAERPKGSFSTLEIQRTEQGDSAMYLCASSGIKSEQYFGPGTRLTVT.

This clone was counted a single time. The V gene is TRBV30, the J gene TRBJ2-6, with TRBD1 identical over 7 bases. Trimming removed 4 bases from V and 0 bases from J; junction bases left unmatched: 6. Germline loops: CDR1 GTSNPN, CDR2 SVGIG (reference sequence). This CDR3 spans 16 amino acids. The CDR3, as DNA: TGTGCCTGGATGAAGACAGGGAGCTCTGGGGCCAACGTCCTGACTTTC. Translation gives CAWMKTGSSGANVLTF. The full variable domain, its missing parts supplied by reference TRBV30 and TRBJ2-6, is SQTIHQWPATLVQPVGSPLSLECTVEGTSNPNLYWYRQAAGRGLQLLFYSVGIGQISSEVPQNLSASRPQDRQFILSSKKLLLSDSGFYLCAWMKTGSSGANVLTFGAGSRLTVL.

To note about this clone: Different DNA sequences within this sample yield the same CDR3. The V and J genes are TRBV4-1 and TRBJ2-7; D gene unclear. The V gene's germline CDR1 is MGHRA and CDR2 YSYEKL. Trimming removed 1 base from V and 3 bases from J, with 4 bases in between. This CDR3 has 12 residues. CDR3 loop: CASSQAGYEQYF. The CDR3 bases are TGCGCCAGCAGCCAAGCTGGCTACGAGCAGTACTTC.